This T cell receptor (beta chain) was recorded in a study of cytomegalovirus exposure and HLA in healthy donors. Findings of the study overall: In a later analysis, first-cohort TCR clusters were found to tend to co-occur in the approximately 120 validation repertoires. The authors listed around 150 TCR beta chains as cytomegalovirus-associated. A classifier reportedly called cytomegalovirus status with high sensitivity and specificity.

Data came from immunoSEQ multiplex PCR; TCRdb stores just in-frame clones and leaves some out. The sample holds roughly 50,000 clones; more than 90% are singletons and the top ten take roughly 1%. As to this clone: Its antigen is undetermined.

The ends lost 0 bases at V and 9 bases at J; junction bases unmatched: 7. Germline V gives CDR1 SNHLY, CDR2 FYNNEI. CDR3 length: 15 residues. Sequencing was performed on PBMCs. The chain combines TRBV2 with TRBJ2-1; TRBD2 matches 8 bases. The receptor was derived from a man between 18 and 29 years old in good health and CMV-seronegative. Here the CDR3 DNA reads TGTGCCAGCAGTGAAGCTCGGAGCGGGAGTGGTGAGCAGTTCTTC. This encodes CASSEARSGSGEQFF.